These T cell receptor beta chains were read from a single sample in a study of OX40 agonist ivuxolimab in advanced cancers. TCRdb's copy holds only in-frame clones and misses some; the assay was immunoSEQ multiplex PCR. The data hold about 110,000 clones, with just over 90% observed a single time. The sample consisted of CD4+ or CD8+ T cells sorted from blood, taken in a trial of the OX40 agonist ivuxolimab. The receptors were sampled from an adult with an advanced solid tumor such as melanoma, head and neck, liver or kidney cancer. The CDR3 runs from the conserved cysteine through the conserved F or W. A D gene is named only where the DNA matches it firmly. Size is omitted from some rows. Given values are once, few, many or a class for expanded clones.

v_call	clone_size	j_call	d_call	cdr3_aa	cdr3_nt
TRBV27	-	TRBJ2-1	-	CASSFSSRRNNEQFF	TGTGCCAGCAGTTTCAGCAGTCGGAGAAACAATGAGCAGTTCTTC
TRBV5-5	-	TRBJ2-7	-	CASSAPLGLPSSYEQYF	TGTGCCAGCAGCGCCCCACTGGGGCTACCGAGCTCCTACGAGCAGTACTTC
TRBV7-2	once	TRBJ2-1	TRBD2	CASSLSGRGYNEQFF	TGTGCCAGCAGCTTAAGCGGGAGGGGATACAATGAGCAGTTCTTC
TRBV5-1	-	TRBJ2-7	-	CASSLGQVNEQYF	TGCGCCAGCAGCTTGGGACAGGTAAACGAGCAGTACTTC
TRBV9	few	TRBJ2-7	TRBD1	CASSVSPGQGREEQYF	TGTGCCAGCAGCGTATCCCCGGGACAGGGGAGGGAAGAGCAGTACTTC
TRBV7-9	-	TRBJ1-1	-	CASSRDVDGAFF	TGTGCCAGCAGCCGTGACGTGGACGGGGCTTTCTTT
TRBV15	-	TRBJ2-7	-	CATRREKDSYEQYF	TGTGCCACCAGACGAGAAAAGGACTCCTACGAGCAGTACTTC
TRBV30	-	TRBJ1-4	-	CAWSHRSSEKLFF	TGTGCCTGGAGTCACCGTTCGAGTGAAAAACTGTTTTTT
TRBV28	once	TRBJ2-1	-	CASAWGDAYNEQFF	TGTGCCAGCGCCTGGGGGGATGCCTACAATGAGCAGTTCTTC
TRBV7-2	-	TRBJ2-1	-	CASSPPRGFQSPEQFF	TGTGCCAGCAGCCCCCCACGGGGTTTTCAAAGCCCTGAGCAGTTCTTC
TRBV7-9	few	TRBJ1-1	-	CASSLAGNTEAFF	TGTGCCAGCAGCTTAGCTGGGAACACTGAAGCTTTCTTT
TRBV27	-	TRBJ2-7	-	CASSLGNSYEQYF	TGTGCCAGCAGTTTGGGCAACTCCTACGAGCAGTACTTC
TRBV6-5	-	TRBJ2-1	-	CASSYSIAGNYEQFF	TGTGCCAGCAGTTACTCGATTGCAGGGAACTATGAGCAGTTCTTC
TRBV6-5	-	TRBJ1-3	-	CASRAPSGNTIYF	TGTGCCAGCAGGGCTCCCTCAGGAAACACCATATATTTT
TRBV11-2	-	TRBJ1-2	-	CASSLDPGPWHGYTF	TGTGCCAGCAGCTTAGATCCCGGGCCCTGGCATGGCTACACCTTC
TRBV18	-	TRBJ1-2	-	CASSPPGRNYGYTF	TGTGCCAGCTCACCTCCGGGACGGAACTATGGCTACACCTTC
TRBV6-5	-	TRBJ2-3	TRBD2	CASKRGGSTDTQYF	TGTGCCAGCAAACGGGGGGGCTCCACAGATACGCAGTATTTT
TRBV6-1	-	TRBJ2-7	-	CASSGNREVEQYF	TGTGCCAGCAGTGGCAACAGGGAGGTTGAGCAGTACTTC
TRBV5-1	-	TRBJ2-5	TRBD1	CASSLTGDRETQYF	TGCGCCAGCAGCTTGACAGGGGATAGGGAGACCCAGTACTTC
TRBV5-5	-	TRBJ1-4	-	CASSLVATTNEKLFF	TGTGCCAGCAGCTTGGTGGCTACAACTAATGAAAAACTGTTTTTT
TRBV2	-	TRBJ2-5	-	CASSGGVTGRGRETQYF	TGTGCCAGCAGTGGGGGGGTAACAGGAAGAGGGCGAGAGACCCAGTACTTC
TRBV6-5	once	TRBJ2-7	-	CASSYSGTPNYEQYF	TGTGCCAGCAGTTACTCGGGGACACCAAATTACGAGCAGTACTTC
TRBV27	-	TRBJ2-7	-	CATAPGGAYEQYF	TGTGCCACCGCTCCTGGGGGAGCCTACGAGCAGTACTTC
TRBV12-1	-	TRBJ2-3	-	CASSRPAGPPPYTDTQYF	TGTGCCAGCAGCCGCCCCGCGGGGCCTCCCCCATACACAGATACGCAGTATTTT
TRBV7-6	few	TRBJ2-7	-	CASSLGSDTTYEQYF	TGTGCCAGCAGCTTAGGCTCAGATACAACCTACGAGCAGTACTTC
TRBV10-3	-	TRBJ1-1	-	CAIKGPMNTEAFF	TGTGCCATCAAGGGTCCGATGAACACTGAAGCTTTCTTT
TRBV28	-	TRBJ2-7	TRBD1	CASAGQGALYEQYF	TGTGCCAGCGCAGGACAGGGGGCCCTCTACGAGCAGTACTTC
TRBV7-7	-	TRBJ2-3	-	CASSPTGDTQYF	TGTGCCAGCAGTCCTACTGGGGATACGCAGTATTTT
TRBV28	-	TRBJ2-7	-	CASSLALTSYEQYF	TGTGCCAGCAGTTTAGCGCTAACTTCCTACGAGCAGTACTTC
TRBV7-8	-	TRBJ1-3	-	CASSLGSGAGNTIYF	TGTGCCAGCAGCTTAGGGAGTGGGGCTGGAAACACCATATATTTT
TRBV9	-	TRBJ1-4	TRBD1	CASTRDSNEKLFF	TGTGCCAGCACCAGGGACAGCAATGAAAAACTGTTTTTT
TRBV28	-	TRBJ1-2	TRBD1	CASRNAGGQNGYTF	TGTGCCAGCAGGAATGCAGGGGGACAAAATGGCTACACCTTC
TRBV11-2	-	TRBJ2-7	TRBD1	CASSPDRGYEQYF	TGTGCCAGCAGCCCCGACAGGGGGTACGAGCAGTACTTC
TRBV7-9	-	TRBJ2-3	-	CASSSSGPDTQYF	TGTGCCAGCAGCTCGTCGGGGCCGGATACGCAGTATTTT
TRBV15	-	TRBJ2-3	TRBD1	CATSREDRAADTQYF	TGTGCCACCAGCAGGGAAGACAGGGCAGCAGATACGCAGTATTTT
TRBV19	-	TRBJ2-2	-	CASSILENTGELFF	TGTGCCAGTAGTATCCTGGAGAACACCGGGGAGCTGTTTTTT
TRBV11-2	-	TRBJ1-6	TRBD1	CASSWLTGGSPLHF	TGTGCCAGCAGCTGGTTGACAGGGGGGTCACCCCTCCACTTT
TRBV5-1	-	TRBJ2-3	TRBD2	CASRSGGAGDTQYF	TGCGCCAGCAGGAGCGGGGGGGCCGGGGATACGCAGTATTTT
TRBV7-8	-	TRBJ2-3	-	CASSLLRQDSGTDTQYF	TGTGCCAGCAGCTTATTGCGGCAAGACTCGGGCACAGATACGCAGTATTTT
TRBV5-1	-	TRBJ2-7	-	CASTRSSEGSYEQYF	TGCGCCAGCACGCGTTCTAGCGAAGGATCCTACGAGCAGTACTTC
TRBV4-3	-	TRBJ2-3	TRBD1	CASSQIQGAQVTQYF	TGCGCCAGCAGCCAGATACAGGGGGCACAGGTTACGCAGTATTTT
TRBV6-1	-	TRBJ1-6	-	CASSEWGYNSPLHF	TGTGCCAGCAGTGAATGGGGGTATAATTCACCCCTCCACTTT
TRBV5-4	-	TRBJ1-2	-	CASRRWTAADYGYTF	TGTGCCAGCAGGAGATGGACGGCGGCCGACTATGGCTACACCTTC
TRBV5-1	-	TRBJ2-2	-	CASSLPGIDTGELFF	TGCGCCAGCAGCTTACCTGGGATTGACACCGGGGAGCTGTTTTTT
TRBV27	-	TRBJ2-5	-	CASSLMLWETQYF	TGTGCCAGCAGTTTGATGTTGTGGGAGACCCAGTACTTC
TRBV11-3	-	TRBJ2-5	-	CASSSSKWETQYF	TGTGCCAGCAGCAGCTCCAAATGGGAGACCCAGTACTTC
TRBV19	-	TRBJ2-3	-	CASSFGGRTDTQYF	TGTGCCAGTAGTTTCGGGGGGCGCACAGATACGCAGTATTTT
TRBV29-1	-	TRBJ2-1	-	CSVEGVSNEQFF	TGCAGCGTTGAGGGGGTTAGCAATGAGCAGTTCTTC
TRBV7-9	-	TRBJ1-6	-	CASSPGGRAPGLNF	TGTGCCAGCAGCCCCGGGGGACGGGCGCCGGGCTTGAACTTT